The TCR beta chain under discussion was sequenced for a study of T cell changes during pregnancy in multiple sclerosis. Clones were sequenced by immunoSEQ multiplex PCR, and TCRdb holds only the in-frame ones, with some missing. This sample has about 73,000 clones, with 75% to 90% found just once. The sample here was peripheral blood, taken after pregnancy. This receptor was identified in a female donor in good health, enrolled as a control in a pregnancy study.

The CDR3 protein is CASSPSGTVDDPQHF. In DNA form, the CDR3 reads TGTGCCAGCAGTCCTTCCGGGACAGTGGATGATCCCCAGCATTTT. V usage is TRBV28 and J usage is TRBJ1-5; 7 positions agree with TRBD1. Germline assignment: CDR1 MDHEN and CDR2 SYDVKM. The junction had 14 bases not matched to a gene; V was cut back by 5 bases and J by 10 bases. The CDR3 is 15 residues long.